This TCR beta chain was captured in a study of T-cell reconstitution after alpha-beta-depleted transplantation in children (dated by TCRdb to 2016 to 2018). Concerning the study at large: T-cell immune reconstitution after TCRalphabeta/CD19-depleted allogeneic hematopoietic cell transplantation in children was quantitatively tracked in the study by means of TCR repertoire profiling.

Library preparation employed PCR. Sequenced using an Illumina HiSeq 2500. Molecular barcoding was employed in the preparation of TCR libraries, with unique molecular identifiers being used to normalize TCRbeta repertoire quantification. TCRdb reran the public reads through fastp at Q25 and MiXCR, keeping productive beta chains. Merged by CDR3 protein, the rows form single entries marked with the most common genes and DNA. The sample table holds about 150,000 distinct CDR3 sequences, of which 8.8% were seen once. The ten top clones hold about a sixth of the sample. Results the study describes overall, beyond this receptor: In some patients, the high TCRbeta diversity seen at day 60 was put down to recipient T cells and intrathymic progenitors that had survived conditioning. Over the following months the frequencies of hyperexpanded clones went down, and after one year T-cell counts and TCRbeta diversity were mostly credited to newly produced T cells. The apparently early alphabetaT-cell count recovery about two months after transplant was reportedly dependent on only several hundred rapidly expanded clones derived from non-depleted graft cells.

With regard to this clonotype: There is no known antigen for this receptor. Base qualities are missing; no much larger clone stands one base away.

The sample's treatment or condition label, decoded: allogeneic hematopoietic cell transplantation with graft depleted of TCRalphabeta T cells and CD19 B cells. Transplant recipients were children who received TCRalphabeta/CD19-depleted allogeneic hematopoietic cell grafts. The CDR3 runs 14 amino acids, cysteine and phenylalanine included. Solely the CDR3 DNA is kept, with 42 bases framed from the first base. The germline V gene sets CDR1 to SGHAT and CDR2 to FQNNGV. Deletion took 3 bases off V and 5 bases off J, with a span of 14 bases between the germline ends. Rearrangement joined TRBV11-2 to TRBJ2-7; a tentative D call is TRBD1 (7 bases match). Sequences were derived from PBMCs, mostly from graft donor cells, sampled 180 days after TCRalphabeta/CD19-depleted stem cell transplant. The receptor's source is a female patient aged 2-15 years who had a stem cell transplant for congenital amegakaryocytic thrombocytopenia, so the T cells may come from the graft donor. The CDR3 loop reads CASSFSRGVNEQYF. The bases read TGTGCCAGCAGCTTCAGCAGGGGGGTCAACGAGCAGTACTTC. The reference TRBV11-2 and TRBJ2-7 proteins fill in what lies around the CDR3, so the full variable domain reads EAGVAQSPRYKIIEKRQSVAFWCNPISGHATLYWYQQILGQGPKLLIQFQNNGVVDDSQLPKDRFSAERLKGVDSTLKIQPAKLEDSAVYLCASSFSRGVNEQYFGPGTRLTVT.